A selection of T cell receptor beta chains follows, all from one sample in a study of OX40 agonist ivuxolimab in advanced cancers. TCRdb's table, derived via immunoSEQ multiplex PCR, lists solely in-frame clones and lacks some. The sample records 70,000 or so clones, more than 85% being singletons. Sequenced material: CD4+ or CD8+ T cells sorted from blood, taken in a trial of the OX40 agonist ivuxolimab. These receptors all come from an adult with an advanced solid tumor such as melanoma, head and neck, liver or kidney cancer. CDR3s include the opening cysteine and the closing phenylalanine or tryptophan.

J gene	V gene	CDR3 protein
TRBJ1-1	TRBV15	CATSRDASDTEAFF
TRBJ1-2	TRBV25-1	CASSEYILDRVGGYTF
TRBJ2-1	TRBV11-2	CASSLTNAGGLNEQFF
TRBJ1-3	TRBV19	CASSMWREAGNTIYF
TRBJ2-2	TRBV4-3	CASSQGQGGWELFF
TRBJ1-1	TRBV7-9	CASSLGGVFTEAFF
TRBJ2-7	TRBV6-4	CASSERTGDYEQYF
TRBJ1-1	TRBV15	CATMQGMNTEAFF
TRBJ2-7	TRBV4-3	CASSPGQGGYEQYF
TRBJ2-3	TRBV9	CASSGRSLGQSDTQYF
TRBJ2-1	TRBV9	CASSVAGGTGRYNEQFF
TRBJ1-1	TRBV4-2	CASSQDQGQGGAEAFF
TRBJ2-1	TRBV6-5	CASSQWPEQFF
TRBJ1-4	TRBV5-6	CASSLSGSREKLFF
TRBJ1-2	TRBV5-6	CASSLDRANYGYTF
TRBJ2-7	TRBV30	CAWSVRGVRETPYEQYF
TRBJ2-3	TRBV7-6	CASSLGGEDTQYF
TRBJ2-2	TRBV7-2	CASTWSGELFF
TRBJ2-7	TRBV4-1	CASSPLRAGNSYEQYF
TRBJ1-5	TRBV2	CASKSEGNRNQPQHF
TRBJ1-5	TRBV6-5	CAAGDQPQHF
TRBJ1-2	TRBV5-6	CASSLVGQGIYGYTF
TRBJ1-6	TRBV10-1	CASSGNHRGLRNSPLHF
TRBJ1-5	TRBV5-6	CASSRHRNQPQHF
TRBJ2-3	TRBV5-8	CASSRGWSPTDTQYF
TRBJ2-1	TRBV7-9	CASSTTLAGGYNEQFF
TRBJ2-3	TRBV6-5	CASSYTTGVGADTQYF
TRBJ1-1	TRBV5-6	CASSLTLFPTEAFF
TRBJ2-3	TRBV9	CASRGLPDTQYF
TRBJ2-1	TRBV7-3	CASSATASYNEQFF
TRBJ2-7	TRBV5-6	CASSLAYVYEQYF
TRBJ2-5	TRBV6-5	CASSYGGQETQYF
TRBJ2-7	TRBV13	CASSRSGTGGPYHEQYF
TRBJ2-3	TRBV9	CASSVAGSGSTSGRTDTQYF
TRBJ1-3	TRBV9	CASSPDLAGNTIYF
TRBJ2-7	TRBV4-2	CASSQVNSGGSYEQYF
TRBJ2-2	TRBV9	CASSGRSSWTSGETGELFF
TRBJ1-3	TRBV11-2	CASSFPIYDSQGTIYF
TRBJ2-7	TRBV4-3	CANSQAEGLKYEQYF
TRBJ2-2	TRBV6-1	CASSTRGPGELFF
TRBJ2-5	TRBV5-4	CASSLARDFQETQYF
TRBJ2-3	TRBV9	CASTVFGHTTDTQYF
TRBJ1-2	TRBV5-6	CATKTGGIFYGYTF
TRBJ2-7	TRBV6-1	CASSESFGPLEFSYEQYF
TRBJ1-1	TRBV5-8	CASSTRTAPIRGHTEAFF
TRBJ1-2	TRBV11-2	CASSLTGETSGYTF
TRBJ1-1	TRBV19	CASSIDRNTEAFF
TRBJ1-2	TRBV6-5	CASSYGQAGLYDYTF
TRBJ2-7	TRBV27	CASSLGGSYEQYF
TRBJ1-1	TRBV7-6	CASSLELNTEAFF
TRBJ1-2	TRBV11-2	CASITSTGDYGYTF
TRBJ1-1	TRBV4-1	CASSQTNTEAFF
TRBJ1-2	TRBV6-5	CASSYSEGTYGYTF
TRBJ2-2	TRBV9	CASSVTGQVAGELFF
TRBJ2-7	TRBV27	CASSPPVGEQYF